The TCR beta chain described here comes from a study of blood T cell repertoires in COVID-19. The wider study: COVID-19 samples, acute and convalescent, were from the United States, Italy and Spain.

Clones were sequenced by immunoSEQ multiplex PCR, and TCRdb holds only the in-frame ones, with some missing. The sample holds roughly 360,000 clones, around 87% seen once. V lost 5 bases to trimming and J lost 7 bases, with 11 bases between them. This CDR3 has 13 amino acids. Germline CDR1 and CDR2: LGHDT and YNNKEL (reference sequence). The V call is TRBV3-1 (or the pseudogene TRBV3-2), the J call TRBJ1-4; tentative D call: TRBD1 (5 bases). Source material: PBMCs or T cells enriched from blood (not recorded which). The origin of this receptor is a woman in her thirties with acute COVID-19. The CDR3 sequence is CASSYLGGEKLFF. As DNA, the CDR3 is TGTGCCAGCAGCTATCTGGGGGGTGAAAAACTGTTTTTT.